This T cell receptor beta chain was recovered during a study of cytomegalovirus exposure and HLA in healthy donors. On this clone: The target antigen is unknown.

Primers: 60 Vbeta forward and 13 Jbeta reverse. This table comes from immunoSEQ multiplex PCR, and its TCRdb copy is limited to in-frame clones, with some not included. The data show tens of thousands of clones, and the top ten clones hold roughly 9%. Study-wide results and caveats: A later analysis by the authors found several of the most significant clusters apparently linked to common viral pathogens. Reported results showed that the classifier diagnosed cytomegalovirus status with high specificity and sensitivity. In vitro assays verified that three CMV-associated chains recognized CMV antigens specifically.

Germline CDR1 and CDR2: MNHEY and SVGAGI. The V gene end was trimmed by 0 bases and the J gene end by 3 bases; junction bases not matched to a gene: 4. The CDR3 loop spans 16 amino acids. This chain connects TRBV6-5 to TRBJ1-3; 8 bases are shared with TRBD1. The clonotype originates from a man aged 45-60 years in good health and CMV-seropositive. Sequenced material: PBMCs. The CDR3 DNA reads as TGTGCCAGCAGTTACTCGAGACAGGGGAGTGGAAACACCATATATTTT. This translates into CASSYSRQGSGNTIYF.